The 17 T cell receptor beta chains given below trace back to one sample, sequenced in a study of CD4+ T cells in melanoma. Measured with immunoSEQ multiplex PCR; TCRdb has only the in-frame clones, and not every one. The sample includes about 140,000 clones, over 90% seen only once; the top ten take roughly 1.4%. The receptors originated from a human donor with melanoma.

This sequence joins TRBV18 and TRBJ1-3; 8 nucleotides align to TRBD1. V dropped 6 bases and J dropped 0; count of bases not matched to a gene: 7. Germline assignment: CDR1 KGHSH and CDR2 LQKENI. The length of the CDR3 is 16 residues. The CDR3 nucleotides are TGTGCCAGCTCTCCAGGGACAGGTACCTCTGGAAACACCATATATTTT. Its protein is CASSPGTGTSGNTIYF.

V is TRBV19 and J is TRBJ1-1, with a possible D match to TRBD1 (6 bases). The V end was cut by 6 bases, the J end by 3 bases, with 20 bases between. CDR3 length: 16 residues. Germline assignment: CDR1 LNHDA and CDR2 SQIVND (reference sequence). As DNA, the CDR3 is TGTGCCAGTAGCTCGTCGCCGAGGGGGGTGGACACTGAAGCTTTCTTT. Translated: CASSSSPRGVDTEAFF.

The chain couples TRBV2 to TRBJ2-3, with D possibly TRBD2 on 5 matching bases. The V and J ends lost 6 bases and 2 bases respectively, with 9 bases between them. Germline V gene data show CDR1 as SNHLY and CDR2 as FYNNEI. The CDR3 has 13 residues. CDR3 amino acids: CASSGGFTDTQYF. CDR3 sequence (DNA): TGTGCCAGCAGCGGAGGATTCACAGATACGCAGTATTTT.

The gene calls are TRBV13 and TRBJ1-4; D unresolved. The germline CDR1 and CDR2 sequences are PRHDT and FYEKMQ (reference sequence). The CDR3 is 13 amino acids. V lost 6 bases, J lost 5 bases, and 10 bases lay in between. The CDR3 loop is CASSAGPNEKLFF. The CDR3 coding sequence is TGTGCCAGCAGTGCGGGCCCGAATGAAAAACTGTTTTTT.

The genes are TRBV6-6 and TRBJ2-5; D is perhaps TRBD2 (7 bases). V was pared by 5 bases and J by 5 bases, with 15 bases between. This CDR3 comprises 14 residues. Looked up from germline, CDR1 is MNHNY and CDR2 is SVGAGI (reference sequence). CDR3 region: CASSNGRGGETQYF. CDR3 nucleotide sequence: TGTGCCAGCAGTAATGGAAGGGGGGGCGAGACCCAGTACTTC.

The CDR3 DNA follows: TGTGCCAGCAGCTTGGGCGGGGTAGGGCATCAGCCCCAGCATTTT. Its translation: CASSLGGVGHQPQHF. The chain recombines TRBV5-8 with TRBJ1-5; D is ambiguous. Trimming pared 0 bases from V and 5 bases from J, leaving 12 bases between. This CDR3 comprises 15 residues. Germline lookup yields CDR1 SGHTS and CDR2 YDEGEE.

This sequence joins TRBV9 and TRBJ2-7; TRBD1 aligns across 7 bases. The CDR3 contains 14 residues. V lost 2 bases and J lost 2; bases outside the gene matches: 4. Per germline, CDR1 SGDLS and CDR2 YYNGEE. DNA of the CDR3: TGTGCCAGCAGCGTCTCCGGGACAGCCTACGAGCAGTACTTC. Translated, it gives CASSVSGTAYEQYF.

V and J are TRBV11-2 and TRBJ1-6; TRBD1 might be the D (6 bases). The V and J ends lost 5 bases and 6 bases respectively, with 14 bases between them. CDR3 length equals 15 residues. Germline CDR1 is SGHAT and CDR2 is FQNNGV. Here the CDR3 reads CASSPNRAPNSPLHF. The CDR3 DNA sequence: TGTGCCAGCAGCCCTAACAGGGCTCCTAATTCACCCCTCCACTTT.

The chain employs TRBV12-5 and TRBJ2-5; D possibly uses TRBD1 or TRBD2 (5 bases each). The ends were cut back, 4 bases at V and 10 bases at J, with 10 bases in the middle. The CDR3 totals 11 residues. Germline CDR1 is LGHNT and CDR2 is FRNRAP. The CDR3 nucleotides are TGTGCTAGTGGTTACTCTGGGGGCCAGTACTTC. Its translation: CASGYSGGQYF.

The chain carries TRBV2 and TRBJ1-5; 7 nucleotides agree with TRBD1. This CDR3 comprises 14 residues. CDR1 and CDR2 from the germline V gene are SNHLY and FYNNEI. The V gene end was trimmed by 6 bases and the J gene end by 6 bases; junction bases not matched to a gene: 8. CDR3: CASRVTGSGQPQHF. The CDR3 coding sequence is TGTGCCAGCAGGGTGACAGGGTCTGGTCAGCCCCAGCATTTT. The full variable domain, completed using reference TRBV2 and TRBJ1-5, is EPEVTQTPSHQVTQMGQEVILRCVPISNHLYFYWYRQILGQKVEFLVSFYNNEISEKSEIFDDQFSVERPDGSNFTLKIRSTKLEDSAMYFCASRVTGSGQPQHFGDGTRLSIL.

This sequence joins TRBV4-1 and TRBJ2-3, with D possibly being TRBD1 or TRBD2 (5 bases each). Trimming removed 0 bases at V and 10 bases at J, with 26 bases between. Germline V gene lookup returns CDR1 MGHRA and CDR2 YSYEKL. This CDR3 has 18 residues. As DNA, the CDR3 is TGCGCCAGCAGCCAAGACCCCCGGACAACGGGACCCCTAGCTTCGCAGTATTTT. Protein sequence: CASSQDPRTTGPLASQYF.

The chain recombines TRBV2 with TRBJ1-5; D gene unclear. The CDR3 extends over 14 amino acids. Trimming took 1 base from V and 6 from J, leaving 10 bases between them. The germline CDR1 and CDR2 sequences are SNHLY and FYNNEI. The DNA of the CDR3 is TGTGCCAGCAGTGAAGTAGCAGTCAGTCAGCCCCAGCATTTT. This translates into CASSEVAVSQPQHF.

This sequence joins TRBV7-9 and TRBJ1-1, with D possibly matching TRBD1 (5 bases). Trimming pared 5 bases from V and 6 bases from J, leaving 16 bases between. Germline CDR1 SEHNR, CDR2 FQNEAQ (reference sequence). The CDR3 consists of 14 residues. The CDR3 DNA reads as TGTGCCAGCAGCGGGACGGTGGGTCAGGCTGAAGCTTTCTTT. This translates into CASSGTVGQAEAFF.

The chain combines TRBV6-5 with TRBJ1-2; D remains unclear. This CDR3 spans 12 amino acids. Deletions cut 5 bases from V and 2 bases from J, with 6 bases between. CDR1 and CDR2 (germline): MNHEY, SVGAGI. CDR3 nucleotides: TGTGCCAGCAGTACAACCAACTATGGCTACACCTTC. The encoded protein is CASSTTNYGYTF.

This clone was counted once. This chain connects TRBV19 to TRBJ1-6, with D maybe TRBD1 (6 bases). Trimming cost V 5 bases and J 7 bases, with 18 bases left between them. From germline, CDR1 is LNHDA and CDR2 SQIVND (reference sequence). CDR3 length: 16 amino acids. The CDR3 region is CASSSLKGQRNSPLHF. In DNA form, the CDR3 reads TGTGCCAGTAGTTCCCTTAAGGGACAAAGAAATTCACCCCTCCACTTT.

This chain links TRBV9 with TRBJ2-3; 10 bases agree with TRBD2. The CDR3 is 16 residues long. The germline CDR1 and CDR2 sequences are SGDLS and YYNGEE. Trimming at V came to 0 bases and at J to 6 bases, leaving 7 bases not matched to a gene. DNA for the CDR3: TGTGCCAGCAGCGTAGGAAATAGCGGGGGGCGTGATACGCAGTATTTT. It codes for CASSVGNSGGRDTQYF.

The chain carries TRBV30 and TRBJ1-1, with unresolved D. With 0 bases removed from V and 0 bases from J, the gap between germline ends came to 11 bases. Germline CDR1 reads GTSNPN; CDR2 reads SVGIG (reference sequence). The CDR3 runs 15 residues. CDR3 loop: CAWSVLLGLNTEAFF. CDR3 DNA sequence: TGTGCCTGGAGTGTACTACTCGGCTTGAACACTGAAGCTTTCTTT.